This TCR beta chain is drawn from a study of beta chain features in type 1 diabetes. This clone has only a few counts. Its antigen is still unknown. This CDR3 is also generated by other DNA sequences in the sample. The study's findings and limits: For patients and controls alike, PCR might favor shorter templates to the same degree. Moderate yet significant TCRB CDR3 shortening was seen in Type 1 diabetes patients in all four CD4+ subsets.

V was pared by 0 bases and J by 7 bases, with 10 bases between. CDR1 is MNHEY and CDR2 is SVGAGI in the germline V gene. There are 13 residues in the CDR3. By way of CD45RO/CCR7/CD25/CD127/CD95/CD27, the CD4+ regulatory, stem cell-like memory, central memory and naive cells were sorted. Isolated RNA was reverse transcribed in full, so expressed TCRB transcripts were sequenced. Clones were sequenced by immunoSEQ multiplex PCR, and TCRdb holds only the in-frame ones, with some missing. The table has a few hundred thousand clones, 8% to 10% seen once. The sequenced material came from central memory CD4+ T cells from blood. The chain recombines TRBV6-5 with TRBJ2-7; D is unclear. This sequence was found in a man younger than 45 with type 1 diabetes. CDR3 sequence (DNA): TGTGCCAGCAGTTACTCTGGGTTGGAGGAGCAGTACTTC. Residues: CASSYSGLEEQYF.